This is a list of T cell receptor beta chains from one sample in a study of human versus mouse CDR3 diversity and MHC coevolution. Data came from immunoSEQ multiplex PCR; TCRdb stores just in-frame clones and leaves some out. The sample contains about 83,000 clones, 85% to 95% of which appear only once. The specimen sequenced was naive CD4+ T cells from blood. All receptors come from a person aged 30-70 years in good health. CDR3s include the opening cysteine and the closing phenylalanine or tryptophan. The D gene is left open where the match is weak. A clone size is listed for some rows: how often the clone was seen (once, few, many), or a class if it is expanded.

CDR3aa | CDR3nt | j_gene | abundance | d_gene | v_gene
CAISQGAGTDTQYF | TGTGCCATCAGTCAGGGGGCAGGCACAGATACGCAGTATTTT | TRBJ2-3 | once | TRBD1 | TRBV10-3
CASSFRPGRLQETQYF | TGTGCCAGCAGCTTTAGGCCCGGGAGGCTCCAAGAGACCCAGTACTTC | TRBJ2-5 | . | TRBD2 | TRBV7-9
CASSHPPGHSSTEAFF | TGTGCCAGCAGTCATCCCCCCGGACACTCGAGCACTGAAGCTTTCTTT | TRBJ1-1 | once | . | TRBV6-6
CASSLQAPGSGANVLTF | TGTGCCAGCAGTCTTCAAGCCCCAGGTTCTGGGGCCAACGTCCTGACTTTC | TRBJ2-6 | once | . | TRBV2
CASSRPGTGVAQYF | TGTGCCAGCAGTCGACCCGGGACAGGAGTCGCCCAGTACTTC | TRBJ2-5 | . | TRBD1 | TRBV6-1
CASSVSRGPNEKLFF | TGTGCCAGCAGTGTAAGTCGAGGGCCTAATGAAAAACTGTTTTTT | TRBJ1-4 | few | . | TRBV2
CASSKPGLAGGQVTYNEQFF | TGTGCCAGCAGCAAACCGGGACTAGCGGGGGGCCAGGTAACTTACAATGAGCAGTTCTTC | TRBJ2-1 | . | TRBD2 | TRBV7-3
CASSLGGLALHEQFF | TGCGCCAGCAGTTTGGGGGGACTAGCGCTCCATGAGCAGTTCTTC | TRBJ2-1 | . | TRBD2 | TRBV5-1
CSVPTGGQETQYF | TGCAGCGTTCCGACAGGGGGTCAAGAGACCCAGTACTTC | TRBJ2-5 | . | TRBD1 | TRBV29-1
CASSPSGQGSGNTIYF | TGTGCCAGCAGCCCATCGGGACAGGGCTCTGGAAACACCATATATTTT | TRBJ1-3 | few | TRBD1 | TRBV7-9
CAWSPGTSYNSPLHF | TGTGCCTGGTCTCCCGGGACATCTTATAATTCACCCCTCCACTTT | TRBJ1-6 | . | . | TRBV30
CASSPRDRGFNEQFF | TGTGCCAGCTCACCTAGGGACAGGGGGTTCAATGAGCAGTTCTTC | TRBJ2-1 | . | TRBD1 | TRBV18
CASSSGQPHTDTQYF | TGCGCCAGCAGCTCCGGACAGCCCCACACAGATACGCAGTATTTT | TRBJ2-3 | . | . | TRBV5-1
CASRRTGTYGYTF | TGTGCCAGCAGGAGGACAGGGACCTATGGCTACACCTTC | TRBJ1-2 | . | TRBD1 | TRBV2
CASSLRVDYGYTF | TGTGCCAGCAGTTTGAGAGTAGACTATGGCTACACCTTC | TRBJ1-2 | . | . | TRBV28
CASSPSGNVGYTF | TGTGCCAGCAGCCCGTCGGGGAACGTCGGCTACACCTTC | TRBJ1-2 | . | . | TRBV7-3
CASSLTTAFYGYTF | TGTGCCAGCAGCTTAACGACAGCGTTCTATGGCTACACCTTC | TRBJ1-2 | . | . | TRBV11-2
CATTLTLGRTEAFF | TGTGCCACCACCCTCACCCTGGGGCGCACTGAAGCTTTCTTT | TRBJ1-1 | few | . | TRBV19
CASSRQGSGNTIYF | TGCGCCAGCAGTAGACAGGGCTCTGGAAACACCATATATTTT | TRBJ1-3 | . | TRBD1 | TRBV10-2
CVTNRIGGTSGRNEQYF | TGTGTCACGAACCGAATTGGCGGGACTAGCGGGAGGAACGAGCAGTACTTC | TRBJ2-7 | once | . | TRBV21-1
CASRLYRTAGQGAYSPLHF | TGTGCCAGCAGACTATACAGGACCGCGGGACAGGGGGCATATTCACCCCTCCACTTT | TRBJ1-6 | . | TRBD1 | TRBV7-8
CASSLIQGQYF | TGTGCCAGCAGCCTCATTCAGGGGCAGTACTTC | TRBJ2-7 | . | . | TRBV11-2
CASSVGTPLNYGYTF | TGTGCCAGCAGTGTCGGGACACCTCTTAACTATGGCTACACCTTC | TRBJ1-2 | . | . | TRBV5-8
CATRQGAYEQYF | TGTGCCACCAGACAGGGAGCGTACGAGCAGTACTTC | TRBJ2-7 | . | TRBD1 | TRBV19
CARSRTSGGLSTDTQYF | TGTGCCAGATCCAGGACTAGCGGGGGCCTTAGCACAGATACGCAGTATTTT | TRBJ2-3 | . | TRBD2 | TRBV19
CASSVELGELFF | TGTGCCAGCAGCGTAGAGCTCGGGGAGCTGTTTTTT | TRBJ2-2 | . | . | TRBV9
CASSTQVDSSYEQYF | TGTGCCAGCAGTACACAGGTGGACAGCTCCTACGAGCAGTACTTC | TRBJ2-7 | . | . | TRBV6-5
CASSSLDRANQPQHF | TGTGCCAGCAGCTCCCTGGACAGGGCCAATCAGCCCCAGCATTTT | TRBJ1-5 | . | TRBD1 | TRBV11-2
CASSPATAGGRETQYF | TGTGCCAGCTCACCTGCTACTGCGGGAGGAAGGGAGACCCAGTACTTC | TRBJ2-5 | . | TRBD2 | TRBV18
CASGKDRATSYGYTF | TGCGCCAGCGGAAAGGACAGGGCAACATCCTATGGCTACACCTTC | TRBJ1-2 | . | TRBD1 | TRBV5-1
CATRGRVGTEAFF | TGTGCCACCCGAGGCAGGGTGGGAACTGAAGCTTTCTTT | TRBJ1-1 | . | . | TRBV19
CASSLGGPQETQYF | TGTGCCAGCAGCCTAGGGGGACCTCAAGAGACCCAGTACTTC | TRBJ2-5 | . | . | TRBV28
CASSIRTGTFSYNEQFF | TGTGCCAGTAGTATAAGGACCGGGACATTCTCCTACAATGAGCAGTTCTTC | TRBJ2-1 | . | . | TRBV19
CASRARQGRDEKLFF | TGTGCCAGTAGAGCCCGACAGGGGAGAGATGAAAAACTGTTTTTT | TRBJ1-4 | . | TRBD1 | TRBV19
CASSSDINQPQHF | TGTGCCAGCAGTTCAGACATCAATCAGCCCCAGCATTTT | TRBJ1-5 | . | . | TRBV2
CASSPGTAPDGYTF | TGTGCCAGCAGTCCGGGAACAGCTCCCGATGGCTACACCTTC | TRBJ1-2 | . | . | TRBV6-1
CASIGRVGHQPQHF | TGTGCCAGTATTGGCAGGGTGGGCCATCAGCCCCAGCATTTT | TRBJ1-5 | . | . | TRBV19
CASSALVNTEAFF | TGTGCCAGCAGTGCCCTCGTCAACACTGAAGCTTTCTTT | TRBJ1-1 | . | . | TRBV6-1
CASGGQGYEQYF | TGTGCCAGCGGAGGACAGGGCTACGAGCAGTACTTC | TRBJ2-7 | . | TRBD1 | TRBV2
CASSYSRDGGELFF | TGTGCCAGCAGTTACTCGCGCGATGGCGGGGAGCTGTTTTTT | TRBJ2-2 | . | . | TRBV6-5
CASSDSSGGANEQFF | TGTGCCAGCAGTGACTCTAGCGGGGGGGCCAATGAGCAGTTCTTC | TRBJ2-1 | . | TRBD2 | TRBV6-4